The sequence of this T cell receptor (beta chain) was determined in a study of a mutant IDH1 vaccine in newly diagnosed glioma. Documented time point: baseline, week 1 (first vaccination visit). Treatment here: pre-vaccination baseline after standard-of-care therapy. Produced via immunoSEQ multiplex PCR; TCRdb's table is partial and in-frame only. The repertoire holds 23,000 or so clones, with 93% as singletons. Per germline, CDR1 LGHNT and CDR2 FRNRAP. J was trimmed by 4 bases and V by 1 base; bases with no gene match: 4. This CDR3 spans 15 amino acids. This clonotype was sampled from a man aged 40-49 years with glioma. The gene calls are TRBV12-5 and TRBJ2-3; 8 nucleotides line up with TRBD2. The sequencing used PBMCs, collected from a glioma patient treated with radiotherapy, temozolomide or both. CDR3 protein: CASGLGGLDADTQYF. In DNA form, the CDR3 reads TGTGCTAGTGGTTTGGGGGGACTAGATGCAGATACGCAGTATTTT.